This T cell receptor beta chain came from a study of OX40 agonist ivuxolimab in advanced cancers. Whole-study findings and limits: The CD4+ and CD8+ T cells in the blood had expanded clonally by week 6 at 0.1 to 3.0 mg/kg.

The CDR3 sequence is 14 residues long. V gave up 5 bases and J gave up 7 bases; unmatched junction bases: 7. Germline assignment: CDR1 LNHDA and CDR2 SQIVND (reference sequence). On this clone: What it recognizes is unknown.

Assay used: immunoSEQ multiplex PCR; TCRdb lists only in-frame clones, some missing. The data show about 100,000 clones, around 90% seen once. The receptor was derived from an adult with an advanced solid tumor such as melanoma, head and neck, liver or kidney cancer. This chain joins TRBV19 and TRBJ2-7; 11 nucleotides align to TRBD1. This sample comprised CD4+ or CD8+ T cells sorted from blood, obtained in a trial of the OX40 agonist ivuxolimab. Here the CDR3 DNA reads TGTGCCAGTAGTTCGGACAGGGGGCTAGGTGAGCAGTACTTC. This gives the protein CASSSDRGLGEQYF.